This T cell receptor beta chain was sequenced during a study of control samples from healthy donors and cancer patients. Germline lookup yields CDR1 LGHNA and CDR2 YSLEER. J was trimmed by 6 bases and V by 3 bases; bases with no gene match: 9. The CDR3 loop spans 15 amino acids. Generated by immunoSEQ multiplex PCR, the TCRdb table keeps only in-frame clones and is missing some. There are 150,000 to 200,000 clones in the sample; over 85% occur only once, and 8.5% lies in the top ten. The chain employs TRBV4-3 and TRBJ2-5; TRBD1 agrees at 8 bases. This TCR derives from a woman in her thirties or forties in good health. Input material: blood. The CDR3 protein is CASSQARTGTQTQYF. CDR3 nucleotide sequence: TGCGCCAGCAGCCAGGCTCGGACAGGGACCCAGACCCAGTACTTC.